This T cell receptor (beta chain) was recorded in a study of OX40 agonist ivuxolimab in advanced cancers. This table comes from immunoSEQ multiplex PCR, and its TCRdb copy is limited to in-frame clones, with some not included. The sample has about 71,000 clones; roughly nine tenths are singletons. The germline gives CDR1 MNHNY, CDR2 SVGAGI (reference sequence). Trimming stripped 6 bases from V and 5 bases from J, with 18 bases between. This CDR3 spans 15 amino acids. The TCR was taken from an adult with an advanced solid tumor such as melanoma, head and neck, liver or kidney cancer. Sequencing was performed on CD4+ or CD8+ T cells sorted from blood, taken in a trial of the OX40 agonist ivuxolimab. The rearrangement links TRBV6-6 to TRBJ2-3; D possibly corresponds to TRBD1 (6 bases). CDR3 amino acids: CASSLGHTTGDTQYF. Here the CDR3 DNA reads TGTGCCAGCAGCTTGGGACATACAACGGGAGATACGCAGTATTTT.